This TCR beta chain was identified during a study of blood T cells in healthy people across ages. From germline, CDR1 is GTSNPN and CDR2 SVGIG (reference sequence). V dropped 1 base and J dropped 4; count of bases not matched to a gene: 3. The CDR3 is 14 residues long. Combining a sample-barcoded 5' primer with a J-beta primer mix, a second PCR ran for about 7 to 12 cycles. MiXCR was run by TCRdb on the 5' RACE reads, yielding one entry per CDR3 protein. The data show some 550,000 distinct CDR3 sequences, roughly 48% seen once. This receptor was obtained from a man at least 80 years old in good health. Source material: blood. J is TRBJ1-4 and V is TRBV30, with TRBD1 matching over 7 bases. CDR3 loop: CAWSAGTVNEKLFF. In DNA form, the CDR3 reads TGTGCCTGGAGTGCCGGGACAGTTAATGAAAAACTGTTTTTT.